This TCR beta chain was captured in a study of cytomegalovirus exposure and HLA in healthy donors. The CDR3 runs 13 residues. Trimming cost V 4 bases and J 7 bases; bases outside gene matches: 2. Germline CDR1 and CDR2: MGHRA and YSYEKL. This clone was counted many times. It was with 60 Vbeta and 13 Jbeta primers that the PCR ran. Profiling relied on immunoSEQ multiplex PCR, and the TCRdb table lists in-frame clones only, not all of them. The table includes approximately 110,000 clones, about 78% detected once. The chain is built from TRBV4-1 and TRBJ1-4; the match to TRBD1 covers 8 bases. The source is a woman aged 40 to 50 in good health and CMV-seropositive. Material for sequencing was PBMCs. The CDR3 here is CASSRGTGEKLFF. CDR3 nucleotide sequence: TGCGCCAGCAGCCGGGGGACAGGTGAAAAACTGTTTTTT.